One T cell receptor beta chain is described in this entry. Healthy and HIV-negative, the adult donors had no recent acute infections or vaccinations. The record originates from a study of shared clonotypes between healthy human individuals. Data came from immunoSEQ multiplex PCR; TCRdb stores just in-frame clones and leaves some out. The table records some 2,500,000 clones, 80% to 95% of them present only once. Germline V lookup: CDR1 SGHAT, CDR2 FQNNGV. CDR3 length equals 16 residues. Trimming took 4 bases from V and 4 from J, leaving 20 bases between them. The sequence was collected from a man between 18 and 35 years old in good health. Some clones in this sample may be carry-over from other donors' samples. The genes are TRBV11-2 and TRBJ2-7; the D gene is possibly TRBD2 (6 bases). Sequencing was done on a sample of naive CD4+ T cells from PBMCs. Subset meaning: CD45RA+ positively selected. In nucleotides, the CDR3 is TGTGCCAGCAGCTCCCCGGGGGACTCGGCCCTATACGAGCAGTACTTC. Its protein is CASSSPGDSALYEQYF. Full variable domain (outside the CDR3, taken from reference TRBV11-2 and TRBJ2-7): EAGVAQSPRYKIIEKRQSVAFWCNPISGHATLYWYQQILGQGPKLLIQFQNNGVVDDSQLPKDRFSAERLKGVDSTLKIQPAKLEDSAVYLCASSSPGDSALYEQYFGPGTRLTVT.